The present T cell receptor (beta chain) was sequenced within a study of cytomegalovirus exposure and HLA in healthy donors. Study-wide context: The Caucasian-associated ancestry cluster held around 76% of 300 to 450 genotyped donors. Study outcomes and limitations: CMV serostatus was the sole immune exposure data available.

Primers included in the PCR were 60 Vbeta and 13 Jbeta primers. Using immunoSEQ multiplex PCR, the repertoire was profiled, and TCRdb retains in-frame clones only, with some absent. Of approximately 130,000 clones in the sample, 82% were seen once. As regards this clone: Its antigen is as yet unknown.

Trimming pared 1 base from V and 6 bases from J, leaving 13 bases between. CDR3 length: 16 residues. The germline CDR1 and CDR2 sequences are KGHSH and LQKENI. Input material: PBMCs. The V and J genes are TRBV18 and TRBJ1-6; no reliable D call. The clonotype comes from a boy aged 2-15 years in good health and CMV-seronegative. CDR3 sequence reads: CASSPQDLAGNSPLHF. The CDR3 coding sequence is TGTGCCAGCTCACCACAGGACCTGGCGGGTAATTCACCCCTCCACTTT.